What follows is one T cell receptor (beta chain) and its context. What this receptor recognizes is not known. No base quality information exists; no much larger clone differs at one position. The sample belongs to a study of shared clonotypes between healthy human individuals (dated by TCRdb to the early 2020s). Concerning the study at large: The cohort comprised two women and three men aged 18 to 49 years. Blood TCR repertoires of a handful of healthy adults were deeply sequenced to estimate repertoire size and the extent of clonotype sharing between individuals. For each donor, three plates each were used for CD4 naive and CD4 memory, two plates were used for CD8 naive, and one plate was used for CD8 memory. Leukapheresis yielded between about 0.9 and 10 billion PBMCs per donor. To increase sequencing depth and limit assay-specific biases, TCR repertoire library preparation and sequencing were carried out by different laboratories using diverse techniques. On the study overall, not on this receptor specifically: Estimated clonotype richness was generally larger for naive than for memory subsets. Because the study included only a small number of donors, the genetic and exposure-history diversity represented was limited. Based on pairwise subsampling, the degree of clonotype sharing among donors was expected to be affected by sequencing depth. Sampling was restricted to blood, and TCR repertoires in tissue are likely to differ from TCR repertoires in blood. Higher generation probabilities were observed for clonotypes shared by all four sorted-subset donors than for non-shared clonotypes. Rarefaction of sorted-subset datasets indicated incomplete sequencing despite the large sequencing depth. About 5% of naive CD4, more than 3% of naive CD8, 2.3% of memory CD4, and about 0.4% of memory CD8 clonotypes were shared across a few donors.

Compared with germline, V lacks 3 bases and J lacks 0 bases; bases without a gene match: 8. The cysteine opens and the phenylalanine closes a CDR3 of 18 amino acids. This entry keeps only the CDR3 DNA: 54 bases, framed from base 1. From a lookup of the germline V gene (reference sequence), CDR1 and CDR2 are LNHNV and YYDKDF. TCR CDR3 regions were amplified from genomic DNA by multiplex PCR using the deep immunoSEQ assay. Genomic DNA extracted from each cell subset was distributed evenly over all wells of several immunoSEQ 96-well plates, and each plate served as one replicate. For sorted subsets, about 200 ng genomic DNA, equal to about 30,000 T cell genomes, was loaded into each replicate PCR. Purified libraries were measured with a Qubit 3.0 fluorometer, size-checked on a Bioanalyzer 2100, and measured again with the KAPA Library Quantification kit. Every immunoSEQ 96-well plate was sequenced on a separate single-read 150-cycle Illumina NextSeq 550 flow cell. On the study's bioinformatics: The immunoSEQ output contained only junctional sequences without quality scores, so filtering could not match that applied to full-length reads. Sequences were annotated with PyIR, a Python wrapper for IgBLAST v1.9, using IMGT germline references to assign V/J genes and CDR3. Reads with weak V/J assignments (E-value above 1e-6), missing CDR3, stop codons, out-of-frame junctions, or ambiguous translated residues were removed. V3J clonotypes were defined as sequences sharing the same inferred V gene, J gene, and CDR3 amino acid sequence. To compute the percentage overlap between repertoires, the number of shared unique clonotypes was divided by the size of the smaller repertoire. Repertoire richness was assessed with RTK rarefaction, the Chao1 estimator, and Recon v2.1 estimates of unobserved clonotypes. Generation probabilities were computed with OLGA for all TCRbeta clonotypes obtained by the gDNA method from a few donors. Held by TCRdb, this immuneACCESS table contains in-frame sequences only and omits some clones. Under half of the omission traces to an unresolved V gene where checked; the cause of the rest is unknown. D and trimming come from the DNA, and the V and J calls and clone size come from that table. The sample table lists millions of clones, roughly 94% of them with a count of one. The ten top clones hold 0.9% to 1.4% of the sample.

CD8 naive samples were obtained by positive selection for CCR7 among CD45RO-negative cells, yielding a CD45RA+CCR7+ population from which TemRA cells were excluded. Donors were healthy HIV-negative adults with no recently reported acute infections or vaccinations. Only Caucasian adults living in Nashville, Tennessee, USA were represented among the donors. Blood was collected by leukapheresis, and PBMCs were isolated by Ficoll-Histopaque density gradient centrifugation and then cryopreserved in liquid nitrogen vapor phase. Purity and quantity of every magnetically sorted T cell population were checked by analytical flow cytometry. Each sorted fraction had its genomic DNA isolated and then quantified by UV absorbance on a Nanodrop 2000c.

Material for sequencing was naive CD8+ T cells sorted from blood. The cell subset or site label on this specimen signifies: CD45RA+CCR7+. This sequence was found in a man in his late teens or twenties in good health. This sequence uses TRBV15 and TRBJ1-4, with TRBD1 identical over 9 junction bases. This receptor has the CDR3 CATSRTGGMVATNEKLFF. The base sequence is TGTGCCACCAGCAGGACAGGGGGAATGGTGGCAACTAATGAAAAACTGTTTTTT. Supplemented by the reference TRBV15 and TRBJ1-4 proteins around the CDR3, the complete variable domain is DAMVIQNPRYQVTQFGKPVTLSCSQTLNHNVMYWYQQKSSQAPKLLFHYYDKDFNNEADTPDNFQSRRPNTSFCFLDIRSPGLGDTAMYLCATSRTGGMVATNEKLFFGSGTQLSVL.